The 19 T cell receptor beta chains listed next were all sequenced from one sample in a study of blood T cells in healthy people across ages. Together with a sample-barcoded 5' primer, a J-beta primer mix was included in a second PCR lasting about 6 to 11 cycles. One entry per CDR3 protein, called by TCRdb with MiXCR from the 5' RACE reads. This table has some 800,000 distinct CDR3 sequences, under 55% appearing once. The sample consisted of blood. The receptors shown here come from a man in his sixties in good health.

V and J are TRBV5-1 and TRBJ2-1; D is unresolved. The CDR3 sequence is 14 residues long. Germline V gives CDR1 SGHRS, CDR2 YFSETQ. Deletions cut 6 bases from V and 0 bases from J, with 10 bases between. The CDR3 sequence: CASMEQLSYNEQFF. The CDR3 DNA follows: TGCGCCAGCATGGAACAGCTCTCCTACAATGAGCAGTTCTTC.

This clonotype was seen a few times. The chain combines TRBV29-1 with TRBJ2-5, with D perhaps TRBD1 or TRBD2 (5 bases each). Germline V gene sequence: CDR1 SQVTM, CDR2 ANQGSEA. The V end lost 2 bases, the J end lost 5 bases, and 12 bases lay between the germline ends. This CDR3 has 13 residues. CDR3 DNA: TGCAGCGTTGAAAGGTGGGGGAGTGAGACCCAGTACTTC. As protein: CSVERWGSETQYF.

This chain uses TRBV18 with TRBJ1-2; 8 positions agree with TRBD1. The CDR3 runs 17 residues. From germline, CDR1 is KGHSH and CDR2 LQKENI. V shed 4 bases and J 2 bases; nucleotides not matched to a gene: 12. The CDR3 region is CASSLTGGRNLNYGYTF. CDR3 in DNA: TGTGCCAGCTCACTAACAGGGGGGAGAAACCTAAACTATGGCTACACCTTC. The entire variable domain, with the rest obtained from reference TRBV18 and TRBJ1-2, is as follows: NAGVMQNPRHLVRRRGQEARLRCSPMKGHSHVYWYRQLPEEGLKFMVYLQKENIIDESGMPKERFSAEFPKEGPSILRIQQVVRGDSAAYFCASSLTGGRNLNYGYTFGSGTRLTVV.

This clonotype was observed a handful of times. The V call is TRBV20-1, the J call TRBJ1-2, with a weak D call TRBD1 (5 bases). This CDR3 region has 14 residues. The germline gives CDR1 DFQATT, CDR2 SNEGSKA (reference sequence). Trimming took off 1 base at V and 6 bases at J, with 15 bases between the two ends. The CDR3 loop is CSARVGGVSHGYTF. The CDR3, as DNA: TGCAGTGCTAGAGTTGGGGGGGTTAGTCATGGCTACACCTTC.

This clonotype was seen at least ten times. The chain links TRBV20-1 to TRBJ2-5, with D maybe TRBD2 (5 bases). CDR1 is DFQATT and CDR2 is SNEGSKA in the germline V gene (reference sequence). CDR3 length: 12 amino acids. V shed 1 base and J shed 7 bases, with 10 bases lying between them. The chain's CDR3 is CSARGLRGTQYF. The DNA of the CDR3 is TGCAGTGCTAGAGGACTCCGGGGGACCCAGTACTTC.

The chain couples TRBV20-1 to TRBJ1-2; D is ambiguous. Germline values: CDR1 DFQATT, CDR2 SNEGSKA (reference sequence). Trimming left V 0 bases short and J 0 bases short, with 11 bases between. CDR3 size: 15 residues. CDR3 in DNA: TGCAGTGCTAGAGATCTTGACCGCACTAACTATGGCTACACCTTC. This gives the protein CSARDLDRTNYGYTF.

This chain uses TRBV9 with TRBJ2-5; 7 bases map to TRBD2. Germline V CDR1 and CDR2: SGDLS, YYNGEE. Germline trimming cut 4 bases from V and 2 bases from J; bases unmatched to any gene: 5. CDR3 size: 14 residues. CDR3: CASSPGGKQETQYF. CDR3 coding DNA: TGTGCCAGCAGCCCCGGGGGGAAACAAGAGACCCAGTACTTC.

In DNA form, the CDR3 reads TGCGCCAGCAGCTTAGGAGGGACTAGCGGGGTAGATACGCAGTATTTT. Protein product: CASSLGGTSGVDTQYF. This rearrangement joins TRBV5-1 to TRBJ2-3; TRBD2 agrees at 13 bases. The CDR3 is 16 residues long. V shed 2 bases and J 5 bases; nucleotides not matched to a gene: 5. CDR1 is SGHRS, CDR2 YFSETQ, per germline. Complete variable domain (other parts from reference TRBV5-1 and TRBJ2-3): KAGVTQTPRYLIKTRGQQVTLSCSPISGHRSVSWYQQTPGQGLQFLFEYFSETQRNKGNFPGRFSGRQFSNSRSEMNVSTLELGDSALYLCASSLGGTSGVDTQYFGPGTRLTVL.

This clonotype was seen more than once but under ten times. This sequence joins TRBV4-3 and TRBJ2-7; 9 bases are shared with TRBD1. The V and J ends lost 0 bases and 4 bases, in that order; junction bases with no gene match: 4. Germline V CDR1 and CDR2: LGHNA, YSLEER. There are 15 residues in the CDR3. DNA for the CDR3: TGCGCCAGCAGCCAAGATTCGGACAGGGGATACGAGCAGTACTTC. This sequence encodes CASSQDSDRGYEQYF.

The chain uses TRBV15 and TRBJ1-1; the D is unclear. Trimming left V 0 bases short and J 2 bases short, with 4 bases between. The germline gives CDR1 LNHNV, CDR2 YYDKDF (reference sequence). CDR3 length equals 13 residues. Here the CDR3 reads CATSRESNTEAFF. CDR3 bases: TGTGCCACCAGCAGAGAGTCAAACACTGAAGCTTTCTTT.

This clonotype has a handful of counts. J is TRBJ1-6 and V is TRBV6-2 or TRBV6-3; D is unresolved. This CDR3 contains 13 residues. Germline lookup yields CDR1 MNHEY and CDR2 SVGEGT. Trimming pared 0 bases from V and 12 bases from J, leaving 9 bases between. CDR3 in amino acids: CASSYSLGLPLHF. The DNA for the CDR3 is TGTGCCAGCAGTTACTCGTTGGGTCTACCCCTCCACTTT.

This clonotype has ten or more counts. The chain recombines TRBV7-3 with TRBJ2-3, with D possibly TRBD2 on 7 matching bases. V was shortened by 0 bases and J by 2 bases, with 18 bases between the two germline ends. Germline CDR1 SGHTA, CDR2 FQGTGA. This CDR3 region has 18 residues. The CDR3 spells CASSLTSSGGGFTDTQYF. The CDR3, as DNA: TGTGCCAGCAGCTTAACGAGCTCTGGCGGGGGCTTCACAGATACGCAGTATTTT. Drawing the rest from reference TRBV7-3 and TRBJ2-3, the complete variable domain is GAGVSQTPSNKVTEKGKYVELRCDPISGHTALYWYRQSLGQGPEFLIYFQGTGAADDSGLPNDRFFAVRPEGSVSTLKIQRTERGDSAVYLCASSLTSSGGGFTDTQYFGPGTRLTVL.

This clonotype appeared a few times. The CDR3 bases are TGTGCCAGCAGCTGGCCTTACAATGAGCAGTTCTTC. Its translation: CASSWPYNEQFF. The chain carries TRBV7-2 and TRBJ2-1, with D uncertain. V was cut by 4 bases and J by 4 bases, with 5 bases left in between. In germline, CDR1 is SGHTA, CDR2 FQGNSA. The CDR3 is 12 amino acids.

This clonotype was detected once. This sequence joins TRBV27 and TRBJ1-3; D is unclear. V was clipped by 8 bases and J by 3 bases, with 11 bases between them. This CDR3 region has 13 residues. The germline gives CDR1 MNHEY, CDR2 SMNVEV (reference sequence). The CDR3 here is CASWKDFGNTIYF. The CDR3 nucleotides are TGTGCCAGCTGGAAGGATTTTGGAAACACCATATATTTT.

This chain uses TRBV20-1 with TRBJ2-5; D is undetermined. This CDR3 is 12 amino acids long. V was cut by 4 bases and J by 4 bases, with 10 bases left in between. Germline V gives CDR1 DFQATT, CDR2 SNEGSKA (reference sequence). The DNA for the CDR3 is TGCAGTGCTATCCGGACGGGAGAGACCCAGTACTTC. Its protein product is CSAIRTGETQYF.

This clonotype has just a few counts. The rearrangement links TRBV7-9 to TRBJ2-7; a possible D gene is TRBD1 (5 bases). CDR3 length: 16 amino acids. Germline V gene lookup returns CDR1 SEHNR and CDR2 FQNEAQ (reference sequence). The germline V and J ends were trimmed by 5 bases and 1 base, with 18 bases remaining between them. CDR3 residues: CASSLKAQGPSYEQYF. CDR3 DNA sequence: TGTGCCAGCAGCCTAAAGGCGCAGGGCCCATCCTACGAGCAGTACTTC.

CDR3 in DNA: TGTGCCAGCTCCTGGGGACGGGGGGGGTACACTGAAGCTTTCTTT. Translated: CASSWGRGGYTEAFF. The chain couples TRBV6-5 to TRBJ1-1, with D possibly TRBD1 on 5 matching bases. In germline, CDR1 is MNHEY, CDR2 SVGAGI. Trimming shortened V by 8 bases and J by 3 bases, and 19 bases separated the two germline ends. The CDR3 spans 15 residues.

The chain combines TRBV20-1 with TRBJ2-3; TRBD1 might be the D (5 bases). The CDR3 extends over 13 amino acids. V was pared by 7 bases and J by 4 bases, with 15 bases between. Germline CDR1 reads DFQATT; CDR2 reads SNEGSKA (reference sequence). CDR3 bases: TGCAGTGTGTTAGGGAAGGGGCCAGATACGCAGTATTTT. Its protein product is CSVLGKGPDTQYF.

This chain joins TRBV7-2 and TRBJ2-1, with D maybe TRBD1 (6 bases). Germline CDR1 reads SGHTA; CDR2 reads FQGNSA. The CDR3 consists of 13 residues. V was pared by 4 bases and J by 10 bases, with 14 bases between. CDR3 nucleotide sequence: TGTGCCAGCAGCTCAACCCCCGGGACAGAGCAGTTCTTC. Translated, it gives CASSSTPGTEQFF.